The 31 T cell receptor beta chains below were found in one sample sequenced in a study of technical replicates of blood from several donors. The table came from immunoSEQ multiplex PCR; TCRdb's copy has only in-frame clones and leaves some out. There are tens of thousands of clones in the sample; approximately 90% occur only once, and roughly 5% lies in the top ten. Sequencing used PBMCs. Receptors were obtained from a human donor in good health. Some clones in this sample may be carry-over from other donors' samples.

The rearrangement links TRBV9 to TRBJ1-3; D gene ambiguous. The V end lost 3 bases, the J end lost 4 bases, and 14 bases lay between the germline ends. The CDR3 is 15 amino acids. Germline V gene data show CDR1 as SGDLS and CDR2 as YYNGEE. CDR3 DNA: TGTGCCAGCAGCGGAGCAGCACAGTCCGGAAACACCATATATTTT. Translating it yields CASSGAAQSGNTIYF.

The genes are TRBV28 and TRBJ1-4; D unresolved. Germline V CDR1 and CDR2: MDHEN, SYDVKM. Trimming pared 6 bases from V and 5 bases from J, leaving 13 bases between. The CDR3 has 14 residues. The CDR3 coding sequence is TGTGCCAGCAGGTTAGACGGACTAAATGAAAAACTGTTTTTT. This encodes CASRLDGLNEKLFF.

V usage is TRBV5-6 and J usage is TRBJ2-7, with 10 positions matching TRBD1. This CDR3 spans 15 amino acids. J lost 0 bases, V lost 3 bases, and 3 bases had no gene match. Germline lookup yields CDR1 SGHDT and CDR2 YYEEEE. CDR3 DNA sequence: TGTGCCAGCAGCTCGGACAGGGGGGCCTCCTACGAGCAGTACTTC. Translation: CASSSDRGASYEQYF. The whole variable domain, remainder taken from reference TRBV5-6 and TRBJ2-7, is DAGVTQSPTHLIKTRGQQVTLRCSPKSGHDTVSWYQQALGQGPQFIFQYYEEEERQRGNFPDRFSGHQFPNYSSELNVNALLLGDSALYLCASSSDRGASYEQYFGPGTRLTVT.

The genes are TRBV5-6 and TRBJ2-2, with 9 bases identical to TRBD2. The J segment lost 6 bases and the V segment lost 1 base, leaving 7 bases of the junction unmatched. This CDR3 comprises 16 residues. Germline-derived CDR1 and CDR2 are SGHDT and YYEEEE. In DNA, the CDR3 is TGTGCCAGCAGCTTGATGATGGCGGGGGGGCCCGGGGAGCTGTTTTTT. It encodes CASSLMMAGGPGELFF.

This clone occurred once. The chain couples TRBV5-6 to TRBJ2-3; tentatively, D is TRBD2 (6 bases). Trimming pared 4 bases from V and 7 bases from J, leaving 19 bases between. This CDR3 region has 15 residues. Germline-derived CDR1 and CDR2 are SGHDT and YYEEEE. CDR3 bases: TGTGCCAGCAGCATTGGACCTCCCGGAGGGAATACGCAGTATTTT. This sequence encodes CASSIGPPGGNTQYF. Full variable domain (remainder filled in from reference TRBV5-6 and TRBJ2-3): DAGVTQSPTHLIKTRGQQVTLRCSPKSGHDTVSWYQQALGQGPQFIFQYYEEEERQRGNFPDRFSGHQFPNYSSELNVNALLLGDSALYLCASSIGPPGGNTQYFGPGTRLTVL.

DNA for the CDR3: TGTGCCAGCAGCGTTTCTAACTGGGGGGGGACAGGGGTCGCAGATACGCAGTATTTT. Its translation is CASSVSNWGGTGVADTQYF. This chain uses TRBV9 with TRBJ2-3, with 10 nucleotides matching TRBD1. After removal of 2 bases from V and 4 bases from J, the junction contained 16 bases not matched to a gene. The CDR3 length is 19 residues. Germline-derived CDR1 and CDR2 are SGDLS and YYNGEE.

The rearrangement uses TRBV2 and TRBJ1-1, with TRBD1 as a possible D gene (5 bases). The CDR3 contains 13 residues. CDR1 and CDR2 from the germline V gene are SNHLY and FYNNEI. Trimming pared 6 bases from V and 11 bases from J, leaving 19 bases between. CDR3 protein: CASRIPQGTPAFF. The CDR3 bases are TGTGCCAGCAGAATTCCCCAGGGTACCCCGGCTTTCTTT.

V and J are TRBV10-3 and TRBJ1-2; 7 nucleotides line up with TRBD1. The V and J ends lost 6 bases and 2 bases, in that order; junction bases with no gene match: 3. The CDR3 contains 13 residues. Germline CDR1 is ENHRY and CDR2 is SYGVKD. The CDR3 reads CAISRGQNYGYTF. In DNA form, the CDR3 reads TGTGCCATCAGCCGGGGACAGAACTATGGCTACACCTTC.

By share of the sample, this clone is medium-sized. CDR3 amino acids: CASSFSGFTGELFF. The CDR3 region has the DNA TGTGCCAGCAGCTTTTCGGGGTTTACCGGGGAGCTGTTTTTT. V usage is TRBV7-9 and J usage is TRBJ2-2; D might be TRBD2 (5 bases). This CDR3 is 14 amino acids long. Germline lookup yields CDR1 SEHNR and CDR2 FQNEAQ (reference sequence). V was pared by 3 bases and J by 5 bases, with 10 bases between. Based on the CDR3 plus reference TRBV7-9 and TRBJ2-2, the full variable domain is DTGVSQNPRHKITKRGQNVTFRCDPISEHNRLYWYRQTLGQGPEFLTYFQNEAQLEKSRLLSDRFSAERPKGSFSTLEIQRTEQGDSAMYLCASSFSGFTGELFFGEGSRLTVL.

V is TRBV7-8 and J is TRBJ1-1; D perhaps matches TRBD1 (6 bases). V gave up 5 bases and J gave up 1 base, with 14 bases separating them. Germline-derived CDR1 and CDR2 are SGHVS and FQNEAQ. The CDR3 is 15 residues long. The CDR3: CASSPASTGNTEAFF. CDR3 in DNA: TGTGCCAGCAGCCCGGCCTCGACAGGGAACACTGAAGCTTTCTTT.

This chain links TRBV6-1 with TRBJ1-6; D call uncertain. V gave up 1 base and J gave up 10 bases, with 17 bases separating them. Germline V CDR1 and CDR2: MNHNS, SASEGT. The CDR3 sequence is 16 residues long. CDR3 sequence: CASSEGVGREWSPLHF. DNA of the CDR3: TGTGCCAGCAGTGAAGGGGTTGGTAGGGAGTGGTCACCCCTCCACTTT.

The rearrangement uses TRBV7-8 and TRBJ1-2; D is possibly TRBD1 (6 bases). There are 14 residues in the CDR3. Germline V gives CDR1 SGHVS, CDR2 FQNEAQ. Deletions cut 5 bases from V and 7 bases from J, with 17 bases between. CDR3 protein: CASSQGGGRGGYTF. In nucleotides, the CDR3 is TGTGCCAGCAGCCAAGGGGGGGGGAGAGGTGGCTACACCTTC.

This clone is labeled as medium-sized. The chain carries TRBV25-1 and TRBJ1-1; D uncertain. Trimming removed 2 bases at V and 1 base at J, with 8 bases between. CDR1 is MGHDK and CDR2 is SYGVNS in the germline V gene. The CDR3 length is 14 residues. The CDR3 nucleotides read TGTGCCAGCAGTGAAGGGCACGAGAACACTGAAGCTTTCTTT. Its translation is CASSEGHENTEAFF.

The CDR3 DNA reads TGCGCCAGGGGCCCCAGGGGGGACAGACCTTACGAGCAGTACTTC. Translation: CARGPRGDRPYEQYF. The rearrangement uses TRBV5-1 and TRBJ2-7; perhaps TRBD1 as D (7 bases). The CDR3 is 15 residues long. CDR1 is SGHRS and CDR2 is YFSETQ in the germline V gene. Between the trimmed V and J ends, which lost 8 bases and 4 bases, there was a span of 22 bases.

The chain carries TRBV7-3 and TRBJ2-1; a possible D gene is TRBD2 (6 bases). The CDR3 totals 15 residues. V lost 3 bases and J lost 1, with 10 bases in between. Germline CDR1 and CDR2: SGHTA and FQGTGA. DNA of the CDR3: TGTGCCAGCAGCTTTGCCGGGACTTCCTACAATGAGCAGTTCTTC. Amino acids: CASSFAGTSYNEQFF. Using reference TRBV7-3 and TRBJ2-1 for the parts outside the CDR3, the full variable domain is GAGVSQTPSNKVTEKGKYVELRCDPISGHTALYWYRQSLGQGPEFLIYFQGTGAADDSGLPNDRFFAVRPEGSVSTLKIQRTERGDSAVYLCASSFAGTSYNEQFFGPGTRLTVL.

The rearrangement uses TRBV6-6 and TRBJ1-2; TRBD1 is a possible D gene (6 bases). This CDR3 is built from 16 residues. Germline V gene data show CDR1 as MNHNY and CDR2 as SVGAGI (reference sequence). V was shortened by 0 bases and J by 2 bases, with 13 bases between the two germline ends. The CDR3 is CASSYSTKGGNYGYTF. The CDR3 DNA sequence: TGTGCCAGCAGTTACTCGACTAAGGGGGGGAACTATGGCTACACCTTC.

The chain is built from TRBV30 and TRBJ1-2, with unresolved D. The germline gives CDR1 GTSNPN, CDR2 SVGIG (reference sequence). The CDR3 has 10 residues. Trimming shortened V by 4 bases and J by 6 bases, and 6 bases separated the two germline ends. The CDR3 loop is CAWTENGYTF. In nucleotides, the CDR3 is TGTGCCTGGACAGAAAATGGCTACACCTTC.

This clone was picked up one time. The chain links TRBV11-2 to TRBJ1-1, with D possibly being TRBD1 (6 bases). This CDR3 is built from 16 residues. The germline CDR1 and CDR2 sequences are SGHAT and FQNNGV. V was trimmed by 5 bases and J by 4 bases, leaving 20 bases between them. CDR3 loop: CASSQNRQDLGTEAFF. CDR3 nucleotides: TGTGCCAGCAGCCAAAATCGACAGGATTTGGGCACTGAAGCTTTCTTT.

This clone was seen only a few times. This sequence joins TRBV7-2 and TRBJ2-3; the D gene is possibly TRBD2 (5 bases). CDR3 length: 15 amino acids. Trimming shortened V by 6 bases and J by 1 base, and 14 bases separated the two germline ends. CDR1 is SGHTA, CDR2 FQGNSA, per germline. CDR3 nucleotides: TGTGCCAGCAGTGACGAGGGTAAGGGCACAGATACGCAGTATTTT. Protein sequence: CASSDEGKGTDTQYF.

The J gene is TRBJ2-1, the V gene TRBV4-2; maybe TRBD1 (6 bases). The CDR3 runs to 14 residues. CDR1 and CDR2 (germline): LGHNA, YNFKEQ. Trimming left V 0 bases short and J 5 bases short, with 8 bases between. The CDR3 nucleotides are TGTGCCAGCAGCCAAGAAACAGGGAACAATGAGCAGTTCTTC. It translates to CASSQETGNNEQFF.

Only a few counts were recorded for this clone. Here the CDR3 DNA reads TGTGCCAGCAGCATAGTCCCAACGGGACAGGGGACCAACGTCCTGACTTTC. Translated: CASSIVPTGQGTNVLTF. The V gene is TRBV7-2, the J gene TRBJ2-6; 10 nucleotides agree with TRBD1. The V segment lost 5 bases and the J segment 8 bases; nucleotides outside the gene matches: 12. The CDR3 covers 17 residues. Per germline, CDR1 SGHTA and CDR2 FQGNSA.

The V gene is TRBV5-1, the J gene TRBJ2-5; no reliable D call. The CDR3 runs 15 residues. CDR1 SGHRS and CDR2 YFSETQ come from the germline V gene. Trimming cost V 1 base and J 1 base, with 11 bases left between them. The CDR3 nucleotides are TGCGCCAGCAGCTTGTGGTCCGGTTCCCAAGAGACCCAGTACTTC. Encoded protein: CASSLWSGSQETQYF.

The chain has TRBV15 and TRBJ2-5; 9 positions match TRBD1. The CDR3 is 15 amino acids. The V gene's germline CDR1 is LNHNV and CDR2 YYDKDF (reference sequence). J lost 2 bases, V lost 3 bases, and 4 bases had no gene match. The DNA for the CDR3 is TGTGCCACCAGCAGCGGACAGGGGACACAAGAGACCCAGTACTTC. This codes for CATSSGQGTQETQYF. Based on the CDR3 plus reference TRBV15 and TRBJ2-5, the full variable domain is DAMVIQNPRYQVTQFGKPVTLSCSQTLNHNVMYWYQQKSSQAPKLLFHYYDKDFNNEADTPDNFQSRRPNTSFCFLDIRSPGLGDTAMYLCATSSGQGTQETQYFGPGTRLLVL.

Written as DNA, the CDR3 is TGTGCCAGCAGCCAAGGGTGGAGGGGAGAAAGGGAGCAGTACTTC. This sequence encodes CASSQGWRGEREQYF. The chain employs TRBV14 and TRBJ2-7, with D possibly being TRBD2 (6 bases). The CDR3 is 15 residues long. The V end was cut by 1 base, the J end by 7 bases, with 17 bases between. CDR1 and CDR2 from the germline V gene are SGHDN and FVKESK.

This sequence joins TRBV6-6 and TRBJ2-5; the match to TRBD1 covers 8 bases. CDR3 size: 15 residues. Germline V gene lookup returns CDR1 MNHNY and CDR2 SVGAGI (reference sequence). The junction had 11 bases not matched to a gene; V was cut back by 6 bases and J by 5 bases. The CDR3 DNA reads as TGTGCCAGCAGGGCAGGGGGCGTTGAGCTGGAGACCCAGTACTTC. Its protein product is CASRAGGVELETQYF.

The CDR3 reads CASSRRQGWEAFF. The CDR3 DNA is TGCGCCAGCAGCCGAAGACAGGGTTGGGAAGCTTTCTTT. The chain links TRBV5-1 to TRBJ1-1; 7 nucleotides agree with TRBD1. Germline values: CDR1 SGHRS, CDR2 YFSETQ. The CDR3 consists of 13 residues. The V segment lost 4 bases and the J segment 8 bases; nucleotides outside the gene matches: 8.

The chain combines TRBV18 with TRBJ2-3, with D hard to call. The V gene lost 3 bases and the J gene lost 0 bases, with 10 bases spanning the gap. CDR1 is KGHSH, CDR2 LQKENI, per germline. The CDR3 runs 15 residues. CDR3 DNA: TGTGCCAGCTCACCGTTGGCGGCTAGCACAGATACGCAGTATTTT. Its translation is CASSPLAASTDTQYF.

In this sample, this clone turned up once. The chain couples TRBV5-4 to TRBJ2-4; D remains unclear. Germline V lookup: CDR1 SGHNT, CDR2 YYREEE (reference sequence). V lost 4 bases to trimming and J lost 0 bases, with 14 bases between them. This CDR3 region has 16 residues. CDR3 nucleotide sequence: TGTGCCAGCAGCCCGCGAAGTGGGCTAGCCAAAAACATTCAGTACTTC. As protein: CASSPRSGLAKNIQYF.

This clone was seen a single time. The chain links TRBV4-1 to TRBJ1-5, with a possible D match to TRBD1 (5 bases). V was trimmed by 1 base and J by 2 bases, leaving 12 bases between them. Germline-derived CDR1 and CDR2 are MGHRA and YSYEKL. CDR3 length: 16 amino acids. For the CDR3, the DNA is TGCGCCAGCAGCCAAGGGAGGGGTCGAGGCAATCAGCCCCAGCATTTT. Protein sequence: CASSQGRGRGNQPQHF.

CDR3 nucleotide sequence: TGTGCCAGCAGCCAGTTTATAGCGGGGGGGCCTCAAGAGACCCAGTACTTC. Encoded protein: CASSQFIAGGPQETQYF. The rearrangement joins TRBV4-2 to TRBJ2-5; 11 bases are a match to TRBD2. Germline CDR1 LGHNA, CDR2 YNFKEQ. Germline trimming cut 3 bases from V and 2 bases from J; bases unmatched to any gene: 8. The CDR3 spans 17 residues.

The chain has TRBV9 and TRBJ2-2; D is ambiguous. The V gene lost 1 base and the J gene lost 0 bases, with 4 bases spanning the gap. The CDR3 has 14 amino acids. CDR1 is SGDLS and CDR2 is YYNGEE in the germline V gene. The DNA of the CDR3 is TGTGCCAGCAGCGTAACTACGAACACCGGGGAGCTGTTTTTT. Translating it yields CASSVTTNTGELFF.